The T cell receptor beta chain under discussion was sequenced for a study of blood T cells in healthy people across ages. A second PCR of 7 to 11 cycles used a sample-barcoded 5' primer and a J-beta primer mix. A 12-random-nucleotide template-switch adaptor tagged each cDNA molecule. Via MiXCR, TCRdb re-called the 5' RACE reads, giving one row per CDR3 protein. The sample carries roughly 730,000 distinct CDR3 sequences, 56% recorded once. The sample holds a few counts of this clonotype. CDR3 size: 11 residues. Per germline, CDR1 SGHRS and CDR2 YFSETQ. The J segment lost 12 bases and the V segment lost 5 bases, leaving 8 bases of the junction unmatched.

This chain uses TRBV5-1 with TRBJ2-7; 7 positions match TRBD1. The sequenced sample consisted of blood. This receptor was taken from a man in his forties in good health. The CDR3 reads CASSFGTEAYF. The CDR3 DNA follows: TGCGCCAGCAGTTTCGGGACAGAGGCGTACTTC.